These 26 T cell receptor beta chains share one sample of origin, sequenced in a study of OX40 agonist ivuxolimab in advanced cancers. Measured with immunoSEQ multiplex PCR; TCRdb has only the in-frame clones, and not every one. The table includes roughly 75,000 clones, around 90% detected once. The sample was CD4+ or CD8+ T cells sorted from blood, taken in a trial of the OX40 agonist ivuxolimab. The receptor set was obtained from an adult with an advanced solid tumor such as melanoma, head and neck, liver or kidney cancer.

The rearrangement links TRBV30 to TRBJ1-5; no clear D gene. From germline, CDR1 is GTSNPN and CDR2 SVGIG (reference sequence). The CDR3 is 12 amino acids. Trimming cost V 4 bases and J 5 bases, with 9 bases left between them. DNA of the CDR3: TGTGCCTGGAACATCCGTGATCAGCCCCAGCATTTT. Translation: CAWNIRDQPQHF.

The chain couples TRBV7-3 to TRBJ2-1, with D perhaps TRBD1 (6 bases). Germline V CDR1 and CDR2: SGHTA, FQGTGA. The V end lost 4 bases, the J end lost 9 bases, and 13 bases lay between the germline ends. The CDR3 spans 13 residues. The CDR3 DNA is TGTGCCAGCAGCTCTCAGGGGTTGGGTGAGCAGTTCTTC. Protein sequence: CASSSQGLGEQFF.

The gene calls are TRBV27 and TRBJ2-7; D may be TRBD1 (6 bases). The V gene's germline CDR1 is MNHEY and CDR2 SMNVEV (reference sequence). The ends were cut back, 5 bases at V and 0 bases at J, with 14 bases in the middle. This CDR3 comprises 15 residues. The CDR3 nucleotides read TGTGCCAGCAGTATCGACAGGTCAAGCTCCTACGAGCAGTACTTC. Amino acids: CASSIDRSSSYEQYF.

This clone occurred once. V is TRBV7-9 and J is TRBJ1-5, with 8 nucleotides matching TRBD1. Germline loops: CDR1 SEHNR, CDR2 FQNEAQ (reference sequence). The J segment lost 7 bases and the V segment lost 1 base, leaving 6 bases of the junction unmatched. CDR3 size: 15 residues. The CDR3 here is CASSLGPGGSQPQHF. DNA for the CDR3: TGTGCCAGCAGCTTAGGTCCAGGGGGCAGCCAGCCCCAGCATTTT.

The gene calls are TRBV4-1 and TRBJ2-1; TRBD2 aligns across 12 bases. Trimming took 0 bases from V and 6 from J; bases not matched to a gene: 3. This CDR3 comprises 16 residues. Germline V CDR1 and CDR2: MGHRA, YSYEKL. The CDR3 DNA sequence: TGCGCCAGCAGCCAAGATCCTAGCGGGAGGGCCAATGAGCAGTTCTTC. Amino acids: CASSQDPSGRANEQFF.

The chain employs TRBV5-1 and TRBJ2-3, with TRBD2 as a possible D gene (5 bases). The CDR3 is made up of 16 amino acids. Germline-derived CDR1 and CDR2 are SGHRS and YFSETQ. The ends were cut back, 3 bases at V and 2 bases at J, with 16 bases in the middle. The CDR3 bases are TGCGCCAGCAGCTCACGGGATGTGGTAGTCACAGATACGCAGTATTTT. Protein sequence: CASSSRDVVVTDTQYF.

The chain carries TRBV5-1 and TRBJ2-1; D is ambiguous. The germline V gene has CDR1 SGHRS and CDR2 YFSETQ. The CDR3 runs to 16 residues. The V end lost 0 bases, the J end lost 0 bases, and 10 bases lay between the germline ends. The CDR3 loop reads CASSLGAVASYNEQFF. CDR3 in DNA: TGCGCCAGCAGCTTGGGGGCGGTAGCCTCCTACAATGAGCAGTTCTTC.

V and J are TRBV7-9 and TRBJ1-2; D gene ambiguous. V was shortened by 1 base and J by 4 bases, with 7 bases between the two germline ends. The CDR3 consists of 13 residues. Germline loops: CDR1 SEHNR, CDR2 FQNEAQ (reference sequence). As DNA, the CDR3 is TGTGCCAGCAGCTTAGTTGACTCCTATGGCTACACCTTC. It encodes CASSLVDSYGYTF.

The chain couples TRBV5-1 to TRBJ2-3, with TRBD1 identical over 8 bases. V gave up 1 base and J gave up 0 bases; unmatched junction bases: 7. In germline, CDR1 is SGHRS, CDR2 YFSETQ. This CDR3 comprises 17 residues. CDR3 loop: CASSLIVGTGSTDTQYF. The CDR3 nucleotides are TGCGCCAGCAGCTTGATCGTTGGGACAGGAAGCACAGATACGCAGTATTTT.

A few counts support this clone. V gene TRBV5-4 combines with J gene TRBJ2-7; D may be TRBD1 (6 bases). Germline CDR1 is SGHNT and CDR2 is YYREEE (reference sequence). This CDR3 is built from 17 residues. V lost 0 bases to trimming and J lost 0 bases, with 16 bases between them. For the CDR3, the DNA is TGTGCCAGCAGCTTGGACACCGGGACACCCAGCTCCTACGAGCAGTACTTC. Its protein is CASSLDTGTPSSYEQYF.

As to this clone: Other DNA sequences in this sample translate to the same CDR3. The V call is TRBV19, the J call TRBJ1-3; no clear D. The germline gives CDR1 LNHDA, CDR2 SQIVND (reference sequence). This CDR3 spans 14 amino acids. V was trimmed by 6 bases and J by 0 bases, leaving 9 bases between them. CDR3 sequence reads: CASRAGSSGNTIYF. The DNA for the CDR3 is TGTGCCAGTAGGGCGGGAAGCTCTGGAAACACCATATATTTT. Supplemented by reference TRBV19 and TRBJ1-3, the full variable domain reads DGGITQSPKYLFRKEGQNVTLSCEQNLNHDAMYWYRQDPGQGLRLIYYSQIVNDFQKGDIAEGYSVSREKKESFPLTVTSAQKNPTAFYLCASRAGSSGNTIYFGEGSWLTVV.

J is TRBJ1-1 and V is TRBV5-1, with TRBD1 matching over 7 bases. J gave up 4 bases and V 6 bases, and 15 bases lay outside the gene matches. Germline values: CDR1 SGHRS, CDR2 YFSETQ. This CDR3 comprises 16 residues. The DNA for the CDR3 is TGCGCCAGCACCCAGACCACAGGGGCCGGGGGCACTGAAGCTTTCTTT. Residues: CASTQTTGAGGTEAFF.

V gene TRBV5-1 combines with J gene TRBJ2-1; possibly TRBD2 for D (5 bases). The CDR3 has 16 residues. V was cut by 1 base and J by 10 bases, with 21 bases left in between. CDR1 and CDR2 (germline): SGHRS, YFSETQ. As DNA, the CDR3 is TGCGCCAGCAGCTTGTGGTCTAGCCCGATATCGTCCGAGCAGTTCTTC. As protein: CASSLWSSPISSEQFF.

CDR3 protein: CASSKGQRDPYEQYF. The CDR3 DNA sequence: TGTGCCAGCAGCAAAGGCCAGCGGGACCCCTACGAGCAGTACTTC. The J gene is TRBJ2-7, the V gene TRBV21-1; the D call TRBD2 from the table was never checked on the DNA. TRBV21-1 is shown as a pseudogene. This CDR3 spans 15 amino acids.

The genes are TRBV27 and TRBJ1-4; 9 bases are a match to TRBD1. This CDR3 spans 15 amino acids. The ends lost 3 bases at V and 6 bases at J; junction bases unmatched: 5. CDR1 and CDR2 from the germline V gene are MNHEY and SMNVEV (reference sequence). The CDR3 protein is CASSFTDRGYEKLFF. For the CDR3, the DNA is TGTGCCAGCAGTTTTACGGACAGGGGTTATGAAAAACTGTTTTTT.

The V call is TRBV30, the J call TRBJ1-2; perhaps TRBD1 as D (5 bases). V was pared by 4 bases and J by 3 bases, with 12 bases between. CDR1 GTSNPN and CDR2 SVGIG come from the germline V gene (reference sequence). The CDR3 spans 13 residues. CDR3 nucleotides: TGTGCCTGGAAGAATGGCAGGGACTATGGCTACACCTTC. Translating gives CAWKNGRDYGYTF.

The chain is built from TRBV7-2 and TRBJ2-5; tentative D call: TRBD1 (5 bases). From germline, CDR1 is SGHTA and CDR2 FQGNSA. This CDR3 spans 14 amino acids. V was cut by 1 base and J by 5 bases, with 11 bases left in between. CDR3 DNA sequence: TGTGCCAGCAGCTTAGAAGGGGCTCACGAGACCCAGTACTTC. Translated, it gives CASSLEGAHETQYF. The variable domain in full, completed from reference TRBV7-2 and TRBJ2-5, reads GAGVSQSPSNKVTEKGKDVELRCDPISGHTALYWYRQSLGQGLEFLIYFQGNSAPDKSGLPSDRFSAERTGGSVSTLTIQRTQQEDSAVYLCASSLEGAHETQYFGPGTRLLVL.

The chain uses TRBV18 and TRBJ2-3; TRBD1 matches 10 bases. CDR3 length: 16 amino acids. V gave up 3 bases and J gave up 4 bases; unmatched junction bases: 7. Germline V gene lookup returns CDR1 KGHSH and CDR2 LQKENI. The CDR3 loop is CASSPLGTGEADTQYF. The CDR3 DNA reads TGTGCCAGCTCACCCCTCGGGACAGGGGAAGCAGATACGCAGTATTTT.

This clone has only one observation. The DNA for the CDR3 is TGCGCCAGCAGCTTGAGGGGGGGAAATAATTCACCCCTCCACTTT. Translation gives CASSLRGGNNSPLHF. The J gene is TRBJ1-6, the V gene TRBV5-1; possible D gene TRBD1, 6 bases. The V gene lost 1 base and the J gene lost 5 bases, with 10 bases spanning the gap. Germline V gene sequence: CDR1 SGHRS, CDR2 YFSETQ. This CDR3 contains 15 residues.

The CDR3 loop reads CSATTDYGYTF. The CDR3 DNA reads as TGCAGTGCTACGACAGACTATGGCTACACCTTC. This sequence joins TRBV20-1 and TRBJ1-2; a weak D match, TRBD1 (5 bases). CDR3 size: 11 residues. Looked up from germline, CDR1 is DFQATT and CDR2 is SNEGSKA (reference sequence). V lost 4 bases and J lost 3, with 6 bases in between.

This chain connects TRBV5-1 to TRBJ2-3; D is uncertain. Germline V gives CDR1 SGHRS, CDR2 YFSETQ. V was cut by 1 base and J by 1 base, with 16 bases left in between. The CDR3 totals 17 residues. CDR3 loop: CASSLIPYPVGTDTQYF. The CDR3 DNA sequence: TGCGCCAGCAGCTTGATTCCCTATCCGGTTGGCACAGATACGCAGTATTTT.

The table lists this clone with a count of one. V usage is TRBV6-5 and J usage is TRBJ2-7, with 8 nucleotides matching TRBD2. Germline V gene lookup returns CDR1 MNHEY and CDR2 SVGAGI. Germline trimming cut 2 bases from V and 6 bases from J; bases unmatched to any gene: 9. The CDR3 sequence is 15 residues long. The CDR3 nucleotides are TGTGCCAGCAGTTACCCAACAGCGGGGGCTGGCGAGCAGTACTTC. This translates into CASSYPTAGAGEQYF.

The chain recombines TRBV5-1 with TRBJ2-1; D not resolved. This CDR3 region has 15 residues. CDR1 is SGHRS, CDR2 YFSETQ, per germline. V lost 6 bases, J lost 0 bases, and 13 bases lay in between. The CDR3 region is CASTLTSGSYNEQFF. The CDR3 DNA reads as TGCGCCAGCACCCTGACCAGTGGCTCCTACAATGAGCAGTTCTTC. Full variable domain (remainder filled in from reference TRBV5-1 and TRBJ2-1): KAGVTQTPRYLIKTRGQQVTLSCSPISGHRSVSWYQQTPGQGLQFLFEYFSETQRNKGNFPGRFSGRQFSNSRSEMNVSTLELGDSALYLCASTLTSGSYNEQFFGPGTRLTVL.

This rearrangement joins TRBV19 to TRBJ2-1; TRBD2 is a possible D gene (6 bases). The CDR3 is made up of 16 amino acids. Trimming removed 0 bases at V and 15 bases at J, with 24 bases between. Germline V gene data show CDR1 as LNHDA and CDR2 as SQIVND (reference sequence). The CDR3 reads CASSIDEAGSRSKVFF. The CDR3, as DNA: TGTGCCAGTAGTATAGATGAGGCGGGGAGTCGGTCGAAAGTGTTCTTC.

V is TRBV9 and J is TRBJ2-2; a possible D gene is TRBD2 (6 bases). The CDR3 loop spans 17 amino acids. Germline lookup yields CDR1 SGDLS and CDR2 YYNGEE. V lost 3 bases, J lost 1 base, and 16 bases lay in between. The CDR3 loop reads CASSETPAGQNTGELFF. Here the CDR3 DNA reads TGTGCCAGCAGCGAGACCCCCGCGGGGCAGAACACCGGGGAGCTGTTTTTT.

This chain connects TRBV14 to TRBJ1-5, with unresolved D. The CDR3 contains 15 residues. Germline V gives CDR1 SGHDN, CDR2 FVKESK. V lost 1 base to trimming and J lost 1 base, with 8 bases between them. This CDR3 is CASSQVPLSNQPQHF. As DNA, the CDR3 is TGTGCCAGCAGCCAAGTCCCTCTCAGCAATCAGCCCCAGCATTTT.